Listed below are T cell receptor beta chains from one sample, sequenced in a study of blood T cell repertoires in COVID-19. Data came from immunoSEQ multiplex PCR; TCRdb stores just in-frame clones and leaves some out. The sample gives roughly 35,000 clones, about 84% of which show up once; over 25% is in the top ten. The source material was peripheral blood. Receptors were obtained from an elderly man with active or convalescent COVID-19. CDR3s include the opening cysteine and the closing phenylalanine or tryptophan. Each record gives: clone size, D gene, J gene, V gene, CDR3 protein, CDR3 DNA. A D gene is named only where the DNA matches it firmly. Expanded clones get a size class; other rows say once, few or many, or leave the size out.

once,TRBD1,TRBJ2-7,TRBV6-5,CASSPWTGGYEQYF,TGTGCCAGCAGTCCGTGGACAGGGGGCTACGAGCAGTACTTC
NA,TRBD2,TRBJ2-2,TRBV6-2/TRBV6-3,CASSPYSGARNTGELFF,TGTGCCAGCAGTCCCTATAGCGGGGCCAGGAACACCGGGGAGCTGTTTTTT
NA,NA,TRBJ1-1,TRBV18,CASSPGLAYEAFF,TGTGCCAGCTCACCAGGTCTAGCCTACGAAGCTTTCTTT
NA,NA,TRBJ1-2,TRBV20-1,CSASSTRDISYGYTF,TGCAGTGCTAGTAGTACCCGAGACATTAGCTATGGCTACACCTTC
few,TRBD1,TRBJ1-1,TRBV3-1/TRBV3-2,CASSRTGSNSEAFF,TGTGCCAGCAGCCGGACAGGGTCTAATAGTGAAGCTTTCTTT
NA,NA,TRBJ1-6,TRBV7-3,CASSAQGHNSPLHF,TGTGCCAGCAGCGCTCAGGGACACAATTCACCCCTCCACTTT
few,NA,TRBJ1-5,TRBV7-2,CASSEGGVQPQHF,TGTGCCAGCAGCGAAGGAGGGGTTCAGCCCCAGCATTTT
NA,NA,TRBJ1-5,TRBV27,CASRPAPGHRYQPQHF,TGTGCCAGTAGACCTGCCCCGGGACACCGCTATCAGCCCCAGCATTTT
NA,NA,TRBJ2-5,TRBV2,CASSEWITGGHRSQYF,TGTGCCAGCAGTGAATGGATAACCGGGGGGCATCGGAGCCAGTACTTC
NA,TRBD1,TRBJ2-1,TRBV6-5,CASSLNMGQGNEQFF,TGTGCCAGCAGTTTGAACATGGGACAGGGGAATGAGCAGTTCTTC
few,TRBD1,TRBJ1-3,TRBV6-6,CASSYGDRRNTIYF,TGTGCCAGCAGTTACGGGGACAGACGAAACACCATATATTTT
few,NA,TRBJ1-5,TRBV30,CAWSVGTLSNQPQHF,TGTGCCTGGAGTGTAGGGACACTTAGCAATCAGCCCCAGCATTTT
NA,NA,TRBJ1-3,TRBV7-2,CASSLALAGNVGNTIYF,TGTGCCAGCAGCTTAGCGTTGGCAGGGAACGTAGGAAACACCATATATTTT
NA,TRBD2,TRBJ2-5,TRBV5-4,CASSLPRGGGETQYF,TGTGCCAGCAGCTTGCCCCGGGGGGGCGGTGAGACCCAGTACTTC
NA,NA,TRBJ2-5,TRBV4-3,CASSQDPGVGKTQYF,TGCGCCAGCAGCCAAGATCCCGGGGTGGGGAAGACCCAGTACTTC
few,TRBD2,TRBJ2-2,TRBV6-5,CASSGGTDTGELFF,TGTGCCAGCAGCGGGGGGACCGATACCGGGGAGCTGTTTTTT
NA,NA,TRBJ2-4,TRBV27,CASSNSREGIQYF,TGTGCCAGCAGCAATTCTAGAGAAGGCATTCAGTACTTC
once,TRBD1,TRBJ1-1,TRBV11-3,CASSLGTGATEAFF,TGTGCCAGCAGCTTAGGGACAGGGGCCACTGAAGCTTTCTTT
NA,NA,TRBJ2-5,TRBV4-2,CASSHEQGRRGQETQYF,TGTGCCAGCAGCCACGAACAGGGTAGAAGGGGGCAAGAGACCCAGTACTTC
NA,TRBD1,TRBJ2-7,TRBV6-5,CASSSTDRVAREQYF,TGTGCCAGCAGTTCCACGGACAGGGTGGCTCGTGAGCAGTACTTC
NA,TRBD1,TRBJ1-6,TRBV6-2/TRBV6-3,CASSYGLSGGTPLHF,TGTGCCAGCAGTTACGGTCTCTCAGGGGGTACACCCCTCCACTTT
NA,NA,TRBJ1-1,TRBV9,CASSPRTGMNTEAFF,TGTGCCAGCAGCCCCCGCACGGGGATGAACACTGAAGCTTTCTTT
NA,TRBD1,TRBJ2-7,TRBV19,CASSAFPGTAYEQYF,TGTGCCAGTAGTGCGTTCCCCGGGACAGCCTACGAGCAGTACTTC
NA,NA,TRBJ2-6,TRBV19,CASSWYGIAVSSGANVLTF,TGTGCCAGTAGTTGGTACGGAATAGCGGTTTCCTCTGGGGCCAACGTCCTGACTTTC
NA,NA,TRBJ1-1,TRBV18,CASSLRRGNTEAFF,TGTGCCAGCTCACTCCGACGGGGGAACACTGAAGCTTTCTTT
NA,NA,TRBJ1-1,TRBV12-3/TRBV12-4,CASSLRGRQEAFF,TGTGCCAGCAGTTTGCGGGGGCGCCAGGAAGCTTTCTTT
few,TRBD2,TRBJ2-2,TRBV2,CASSEALRAGAATGELFF,TGTGCCAGCAGTGAAGCGCTTCGAGCGGGAGCGGCGACCGGGGAGCTGTTTTTT
NA,NA,TRBJ1-1,TRBV30,CAWNPGQNTEAFF,TGTGCCTGGAACCCCGGACAGAACACTGAAGCTTTCTTT
NA,NA,TRBJ2-1,TRBV4-3,CASSQMYRNNEQFF,TGCGCCAGCAGCCAGATGTACAGGAACAATGAGCAGTTCTTC
NA,TRBD1,TRBJ1-1,TRBV5-4,CASYEGQINTEAFF,TGTGCCAGCTACGAGGGACAGATAAACACTGAAGCTTTCTTT
NA,NA,TRBJ2-5,TRBV7-6,CASSLAGAVQETQYF,TGTGCCAGCAGCTTAGCGGGGGCGGTCCAAGAGACCCAGTACTTC
NA,NA,TRBJ1-6,TRBV2,CASSDAPAPSPLHF,TGTGCCAGCAGTGATGCGCCTGCTCCTTCACCCCTCCACTTT
NA,TRBD2,TRBJ2-7,TRBV2,CASSEFNLAGGQRQGYEQYF,TGTGCCAGCAGTGAGTTTAATCTAGCGGGAGGGCAACGACAGGGCTACGAGCAGTACTTC
NA,NA,TRBJ1-5,TRBV4-1,CASRDTGNNQPQHF,TGCGCCAGCAGGGACACAGGAAACAATCAGCCCCAGCATTTT
NA,NA,TRBJ1-5,TRBV6-2/TRBV6-3,CASSRVDSRQPQHF,TGTGCCAGCAGCCGCGTAGACAGTCGGCAGCCCCAGCATTTT
NA,TRBD2,TRBJ2-3,TRBV9,CASSVAFSSGGSPTQYF,TGTGCCAGCAGCGTAGCTTTCTCTAGCGGGGGATCCCCTACGCAGTATTTT
NA,TRBD1,TRBJ1-1,TRBV29-1,CSVERDRETEAFF,TGCAGCGTTGAACGGGACAGGGAGACTGAAGCTTTCTTT
once,TRBD2,TRBJ2-2,TRBV9,CASSVEVWTSGSIGELFF,TGTGCCAGCAGCGTAGAGGTTTGGACTAGCGGGAGTATCGGGGAGCTGTTTTTT
NA,NA,TRBJ2-1,TRBV19,CASSLSSYNEQFF,TGTGCCAGTAGCCTCAGCTCCTACAATGAGCAGTTCTTC
few,TRBD1,TRBJ1-2,TRBV7-9,CASSLRDSNYGYTF,TGTGCCAGCAGCTTACGGGACAGTAACTATGGCTACACCTTC
NA,TRBD1,TRBJ1-3,TRBV5-1,CASSLAPGQGTVGNTIYF,TGCGCCAGCAGCTTGGCCCCGGGACAGGGGACGGTTGGAAACACCATATATTTT
NA,TRBD1,TRBJ2-6,TRBV23-1,CASSPISGQASSGANVLTF,TGCGCCAGCAGCCCTATCTCGGGACAGGCTAGCTCTGGGGCCAACGTCCTGACTTTC
NA,TRBD2,TRBJ2-5,TRBV28,CASRQNLAGGAQETQYF,TGTGCCAGCAGGCAAAACCTTGCGGGGGGCGCTCAAGAGACCCAGTACTTC